The present TCR beta chain was sequenced within a study of early T cells in non-severe SARS-CoV-2 infection. The wider study: Chains stayed unpaired after sequencing of bulk RNA from unsorted whole blood.

This clonotype showed up many times. Its specificity is not known. CDR3 length: 12 amino acids. Germline V CDR1 and CDR2: MGHRA, YSYEKL. V was clipped by 4 bases and J by 8 bases, with 9 bases between them. Findings and limits, study-wide: Matching results from VDJdb favored anti-spike CD8 responses, leaving private and CD4 specificities undetected.

Separate cDNA molecules each had unique molecular identifiers attached to them. TCRdb fed the 5' RACE reads into MiXCR, producing one record per CDR3 protein. This sample carries fewer than 50,000 distinct CDR3 sequences, less than 7% of them seen once, and the ten largest clones take 12%. The V call is TRBV4-1, the J call TRBJ2-1; possibly TRBD1 for D (6 bases). The clonotype originates from an adult who was a healthcare worker with PCR-confirmed SARS-CoV-2 infection or an uninfected control (not recorded which). The sequencing sample was made of whole blood. CDR3 nucleotides: TGCGCCAGCAGCCTCCCAGGGGATGAGCAGTTCTTC. Amino acid sequence: CASSLPGDEQFF.